A single sample gave rise to the 24 T cell receptor beta chains below, sequenced in a study of blood T cell repertoires in COVID-19. The method was immunoSEQ multiplex PCR; TCRdb's version includes in-frame clones alone and lacks a portion of them. This table holds 100,000 to 150,000 clones, roughly 78% found once. Sequences were obtained from peripheral blood. The source of these receptors is a man between 60 and 75 years old with active or convalescent COVID-19.

In its sample, this clone was seen once. V is TRBV7-3 and J is TRBJ2-1, with 11 bases that match TRBD2. CDR3 length: 19 residues. Germline lookup yields CDR1 SGHTA and CDR2 FQGTGA. Trimming removed 3 bases from V and 7 bases from J; junction bases left unmatched: 17. In nucleotides, the CDR3 is TGTGCCAGCAGCTTCCGGCCTATCACTAGCGGGAGTAAGGAGAATGAGCAGTTCTTC. Translated, it gives CASSFRPITSGSKENEQFF. Complete variable domain (other parts from reference TRBV7-3 and TRBJ2-1): GAGVSQTPSNKVTEKGKYVELRCDPISGHTALYWYRQSLGQGPEFLIYFQGTGAADDSGLPNDRFFAVRPEGSVSTLKIQRTERGDSAVYLCASSFRPITSGSKENEQFFGPGTRLTVL.

The genes are TRBV9 and TRBJ2-2; 8 bases are a match to TRBD2. After removal of 0 bases from V and 3 bases from J, the junction contained 10 bases not matched to a gene. The CDR3 sequence is 18 residues long. From germline, CDR1 is SGDLS and CDR2 YYNGEE. CDR3 amino acids: CASSVGPGGDSHTGELFF. CDR3 nucleotide sequence: TGTGCCAGCAGCGTAGGTCCGGGAGGGGACTCTCACACCGGGGAGCTGTTTTTT. The full variable domain, its missing parts supplied by reference TRBV9 and TRBJ2-2, is DSGVTQTPKHLITATGQRVTLRCSPRSGDLSVYWYQQSLDQGLQFLIQYYNGEERAKGNILERFSAQQFPDLHSELNLSSLELGDSALYFCASSVGPGGDSHTGELFFGEGSRLTVL.

J is TRBJ2-7 and V is TRBV14; D ambiguous. The CDR3 runs 12 residues. Per the germline V gene, CDR1 is SGHDN and CDR2 is FVKESK. Trimming pared 3 bases from V and 4 bases from J, leaving 7 bases between. The CDR3 DNA follows: TGTGCCAGCAGCCATTTCGGTTACGAGCAGTACTTC. As protein: CASSHFGYEQYF.

J is TRBJ1-2 and V is TRBV19, with D hard to call. Germline V CDR1 and CDR2: LNHDA, SQIVND (reference sequence). V lost 9 bases and J lost 5, with 13 bases in between. The CDR3 totals 12 residues. CDR3 amino acids: CASTGFGYGYTF. CDR3 sequence (DNA): TGTGCCAGCACGGGGTTTGGGTATGGCTACACCTTC.

This chain uses TRBV5-1 with TRBJ2-1; 7 bases are shared with TRBD1. The germline gives CDR1 SGHRS, CDR2 YFSETQ. V shed 4 bases, J shed 8 bases, and the junction held 12 bases outside the gene matches. This CDR3 region has 15 residues. CDR3 loop: CASSPPTGILDEQFF. CDR3 coding DNA: TGCGCCAGCAGCCCCCCGACAGGGATCTTGGATGAGCAGTTCTTC. Using reference TRBV5-1 and TRBJ2-1 for the parts outside the CDR3, the full variable domain is KAGVTQTPRYLIKTRGQQVTLSCSPISGHRSVSWYQQTPGQGLQFLFEYFSETQRNKGNFPGRFSGRQFSNSRSEMNVSTLELGDSALYLCASSPPTGILDEQFFGPGTRLTVL.

The chain combines TRBV20-1 with TRBJ1-3; no clear D. The ends were cut back, 3 bases at V and 0 bases at J, with 6 bases in the middle. The CDR3 sequence is 13 residues long. The germline CDR1 and CDR2 sequences are DFQATT and SNEGSKA (reference sequence). The CDR3 DNA follows: TGCAGTGCTAGTGGGCCCTCTGGAAACACCATATATTTT. Translating gives CSASGPSGNTIYF.

This clone was picked up a small number of times. This chain connects TRBV2 to TRBJ2-1, with 9 bases lining up with TRBD2. The CDR3 is made up of 14 amino acids. V was pared by 3 bases and J by 7 bases, with 4 bases of the junction left unmatched. From germline, CDR1 is SNHLY and CDR2 FYNNEI. CDR3 sequence (DNA): TGTGCCAGCAGTGAGAGCGGGAGGTTGAATGAGCAGTTCTTC. Translation: CASSESGRLNEQFF. Full variable domain (remainder filled in from reference TRBV2 and TRBJ2-1): EPEVTQTPSHQVTQMGQEVILRCVPISNHLYFYWYRQILGQKVEFLVSFYNNEISEKSEIFDDQFSVERPDGSNFTLKIRSTKLEDSAMYFCASSESGRLNEQFFGPGTRLTVL.

The V gene is TRBV18, the J gene TRBJ1-5, with D maybe TRBD1 (5 bases). The CDR3 is 14 amino acids. V lost 3 bases and J lost 4, with 10 bases in between. From germline, CDR1 is KGHSH and CDR2 LQKENI. This chain's CDR3 is CASSPSRQNQPQHF. The CDR3 nucleotides are TGTGCCAGCTCACCCTCGCGACAGAATCAGCCCCAGCATTTT. Full variable domain (outside the CDR3, taken from reference TRBV18 and TRBJ1-5): NAGVMQNPRHLVRRRGQEARLRCSPMKGHSHVYWYRQLPEEGLKFMVYLQKENIIDESGMPKERFSAEFPKEGPSILRIQQVVRGDSAAYFCASSPSRQNQPQHFGDGTRLSIL.

This chain joins TRBV18 and TRBJ2-1; D not certain. The V gene's germline CDR1 is KGHSH and CDR2 LQKENI. The CDR3 runs 14 residues. V dropped 2 bases and J dropped 5 bases, with 10 bases sitting between them. The CDR3 DNA is TGTGCCAGCTCACCATTCTCGTTAAACAATGAGCAGTTCTTC. This translates into CASSPFSLNNEQFF. Combining the CDR3 with reference TRBV18 and TRBJ2-1 gives the whole variable domain NAGVMQNPRHLVRRRGQEARLRCSPMKGHSHVYWYRQLPEEGLKFMVYLQKENIIDESGMPKERFSAEFPKEGPSILRIQQVVRGDSAAYFCASSPFSLNNEQFFGPGTRLTVL.

The V and J genes are TRBV7-3 and TRBJ1-6; D is ambiguous. The ends were cut back, 5 bases at V and 7 bases at J, with 15 bases in the middle. The CDR3 covers 15 residues. The V gene's germline CDR1 is SGHTA and CDR2 FQGTGA. The DNA for the CDR3 is TGTGCCAGCAGCATCGGGTCTACCAAGAATTCACCCCTCCACTTT. Its translation: CASSIGSTKNSPLHF.

This clone has only one observation. The chain employs TRBV5-5 and TRBJ2-3, with a possible D match to TRBD1 (6 bases). V gave up 3 bases and J gave up 5 bases, with 10 bases separating them. The germline V gene encodes CDR1 SGHKS and CDR2 YYEKEE (reference sequence). The CDR3 is 13 amino acids. The CDR3 loop is CASSYRDGDTQYF. DNA of the CDR3: TGTGCCAGCAGCTACAGGGATGGAGATACGCAGTATTTT.

The genes are TRBV6-5 and TRBJ1-4; 10 bases are shared with TRBD1. Germline CDR1 MNHEY, CDR2 SVGAGI. CDR3 size: 15 residues. Trimming cost V 5 bases and J 7 bases; bases outside gene matches: 7. CDR3 nucleotides: TGTGCCAGCAGTCGGACAGGGGGTCGGAGTGAAAAACTGTTTTTT. Translated: CASSRTGGRSEKLFF.

The chain is built from TRBV14 and TRBJ2-1; perhaps TRBD1 as D (5 bases). The CDR3 runs 13 residues. Trimming removed 2 bases from V and 7 bases from J, with 9 bases in between. Germline lookup yields CDR1 SGHDN and CDR2 FVKESK. Here the CDR3 DNA reads TGTGCCAGCAGCCAATACAGGTTTAATGAGCAGTTCTTC. Translated, it gives CASSQYRFNEQFF.

The chain links TRBV30 to TRBJ2-2; D unclear. Germline CDR1 is GTSNPN and CDR2 is SVGIG (reference sequence). There are 13 residues in the CDR3. Deletions cut 5 bases from V and 3 bases from J, with 10 bases between. Written as DNA, the CDR3 is TGTGCCTGGCCTCAGGTAGACACCGGGGAGCTGTTTTTT. Its protein is CAWPQVDTGELFF.

The chain links TRBV29-1 to TRBJ2-1; TRBD2 agrees at 14 bases. Germline trimming cut 5 bases from V and 4 bases from J; bases unmatched to any gene: 4. The length of the CDR3 is 15 residues. Germline loops: CDR1 SQVTM, CDR2 ANQGSEA. CDR3 bases: TGCAGCGTTCCAGGACTAGCGGGAGGTTACAATGAGCAGTTCTTC. As protein: CSVPGLAGGYNEQFF.

This clone was counted once. The gene calls are TRBV2 and TRBJ1-1; 10 bases align to TRBD1. The CDR3 totals 16 residues. Germline V gives CDR1 SNHLY, CDR2 FYNNEI. The V and J ends lost 9 bases and 0 bases, in that order; junction bases with no gene match: 10. The chain's CDR3 is CARGTGVLLMNTEAFF. The DNA for the CDR3 is TGTGCCAGAGGGACAGGGGTATTACTAATGAACACTGAAGCTTTCTTT.

The chain carries TRBV28 and TRBJ2-5; the match to TRBD2 covers 9 bases. Germline-derived CDR1 and CDR2 are MDHEN and SYDVKM. J lost 4 bases, V lost 3 bases, and 9 bases had no gene match. The CDR3 is made up of 16 amino acids. The CDR3 is CASSLGLSSGTETQYF. As DNA, the CDR3 is TGTGCCAGCAGTTTGGGTCTTTCTAGCGGGACAGAGACCCAGTACTTC.

The chain carries TRBV4-2 and TRBJ2-7; 13 nucleotides align to TRBD2. V was clipped by 0 bases and J by 3 bases; unmatched bases: 2. The germline CDR1 and CDR2 sequences are LGHNA and YNFKEQ. This CDR3 is 16 amino acids long. CDR3 nucleotides: TGTGCCAGCAGCCAAGATCGACTAGCGGGAGGCTACGAGCAGTACTTC. It is translated as CASSQDRLAGGYEQYF.

The chain joins TRBV4-3 to TRBJ1-4; tentative D call: TRBD1 (5 bases). The V end was cut by 0 bases, the J end by 7 bases, with 12 bases between. In germline, CDR1 is LGHNA, CDR2 YSLEER. There are 15 residues in the CDR3. This CDR3 is CASSQEGGSGEKLFF. The CDR3 region has the DNA TGCGCCAGCAGCCAAGAGGGGGGGAGTGGTGAAAAACTGTTTTTT.

The chain combines TRBV15 with TRBJ1-6; no definite D call. The length of the CDR3 is 16 residues. Trimming shortened V by 0 bases and J by 6 bases, and 12 bases separated the two germline ends. Germline V lookup: CDR1 LNHNV, CDR2 YYDKDF (reference sequence). CDR3 in DNA: TGTGCCACCAGCAGAGATAGTCGCCAAGTTAATTCACCCCTCCACTTT. Protein product: CATSRDSRQVNSPLHF. Based on the CDR3 plus reference TRBV15 and TRBJ1-6, the full variable domain is DAMVIQNPRYQVTQFGKPVTLSCSQTLNHNVMYWYQQKSSQAPKLLFHYYDKDFNNEADTPDNFQSRRPNTSFCFLDIRSPGLGDTAMYLCATSRDSRQVNSPLHFGNGTRLTVT.

The chain has TRBV4-1 and TRBJ2-2; D not certain. The CDR3 has 12 residues. V lost 4 bases, J lost 9 bases, and 9 bases lay in between. The germline CDR1 and CDR2 sequences are MGHRA and YSYEKL. CDR3 loop: CASSPFGRELFF. CDR3 coding DNA: TGCGCCAGCAGCCCATTTGGGCGGGAGCTGTTTTTT.

This rearrangement joins TRBV28 to TRBJ1-1; D perhaps matches TRBD1 (6 bases). CDR3 length: 17 amino acids. Germline assignment: CDR1 MDHEN and CDR2 SYDVKM. Trimming left V 1 base short and J 1 base short, with 16 bases between. The CDR3 spells CASSLLGALSRNTEAFF. CDR3 nucleotides: TGTGCCAGCAGTTTATTGGGGGCTCTGAGTCGGAACACTGAAGCTTTCTTT.

The CDR3 bases are TGTGCCAGCAGTTACTTTCCGGGGTCTATCTACAATGAGCAGTTCTTC. This encodes CASSYFPGSIYNEQFF. The V gene is TRBV6-6, the J gene TRBJ2-1; possibly TRBD2 for D (5 bases). Trimming took 1 base from V and 3 from J, leaving 13 bases between them. Germline CDR1 MNHNY, CDR2 SVGAGI (reference sequence). This CDR3 spans 16 amino acids.

This chain's CDR3 is CASSPPGGGETQYF. The CDR3 bases are TGTGCCAGCAGCCCCCCAGGGGGAGGAGAGACCCAGTACTTC. The V and J genes are TRBV28 and TRBJ2-5, with D tentatively TRBD1 (7 bases). The V gene lost 6 bases and the J gene lost 4 bases, with 15 bases spanning the gap. Per the germline V gene, CDR1 is MDHEN and CDR2 is SYDVKM. This CDR3 is built from 14 residues.